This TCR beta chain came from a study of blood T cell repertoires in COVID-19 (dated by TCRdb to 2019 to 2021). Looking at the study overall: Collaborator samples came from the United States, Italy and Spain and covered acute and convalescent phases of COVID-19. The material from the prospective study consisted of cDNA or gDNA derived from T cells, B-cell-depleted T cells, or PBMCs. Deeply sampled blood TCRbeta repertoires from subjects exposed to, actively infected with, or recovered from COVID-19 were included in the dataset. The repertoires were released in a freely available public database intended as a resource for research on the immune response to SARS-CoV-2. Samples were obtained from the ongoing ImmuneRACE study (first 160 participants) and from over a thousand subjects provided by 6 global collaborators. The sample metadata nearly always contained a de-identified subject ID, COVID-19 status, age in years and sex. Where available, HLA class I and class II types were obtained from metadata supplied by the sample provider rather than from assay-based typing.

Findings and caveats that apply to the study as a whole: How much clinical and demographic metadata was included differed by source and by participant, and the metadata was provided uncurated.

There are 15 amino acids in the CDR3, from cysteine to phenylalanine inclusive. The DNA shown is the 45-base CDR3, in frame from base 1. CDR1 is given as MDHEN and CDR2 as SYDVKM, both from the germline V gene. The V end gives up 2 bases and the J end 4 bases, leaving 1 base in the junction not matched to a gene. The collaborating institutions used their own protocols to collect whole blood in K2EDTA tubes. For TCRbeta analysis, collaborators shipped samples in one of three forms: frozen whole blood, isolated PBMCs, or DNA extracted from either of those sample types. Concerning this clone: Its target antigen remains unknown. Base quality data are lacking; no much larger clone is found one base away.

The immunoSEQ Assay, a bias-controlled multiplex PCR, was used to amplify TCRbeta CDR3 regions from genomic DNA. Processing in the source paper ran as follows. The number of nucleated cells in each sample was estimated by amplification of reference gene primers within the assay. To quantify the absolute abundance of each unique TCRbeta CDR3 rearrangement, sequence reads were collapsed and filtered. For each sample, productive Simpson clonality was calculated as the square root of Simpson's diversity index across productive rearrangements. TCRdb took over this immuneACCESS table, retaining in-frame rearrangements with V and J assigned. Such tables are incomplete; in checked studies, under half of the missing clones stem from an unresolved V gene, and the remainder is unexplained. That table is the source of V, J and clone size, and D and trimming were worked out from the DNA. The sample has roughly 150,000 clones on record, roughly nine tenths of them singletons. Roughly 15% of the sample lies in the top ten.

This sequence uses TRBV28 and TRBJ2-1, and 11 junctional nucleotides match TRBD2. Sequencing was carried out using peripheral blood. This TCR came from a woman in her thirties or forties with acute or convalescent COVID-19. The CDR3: CASSLASGGYNEQFF. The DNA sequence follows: TGTGCCAGCAGTTTAGCTAGCGGGGGGTACAATGAGCAGTTCTTC. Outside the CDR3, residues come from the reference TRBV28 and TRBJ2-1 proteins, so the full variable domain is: DVKVTQSSRYLVKRTGEKVFLECVQDMDHENMFWYRQDPGLGLRLIYFSYDVKMKEKGDIPEGYSVSREKKERFSLILESASTNQTSMYLCASSLASGGYNEQFFGPGTRLTVL.